Below are 21 T cell receptor beta chains sequenced from a single sample in a study of blood T cell repertoires in COVID-19. Clones were read by immunoSEQ multiplex PCR, and TCRdb kept only the in-frame ones, dropping some. The sample lists about 76,000 clones, 82% occurring once. Sequenced: peripheral blood. These receptors came from a human donor in a cohort sampled during active COVID-19.

As for this clone: Its ends do not fully match the called genes, so a read error is possible. The chain uses TRBV11-1 and TRBJ1-2; D perhaps matches TRBD1 (5 bases). Germline V gene data show CDR1 as SGHAT and CDR2 as FQDESV (reference sequence). This CDR3 comprises 14 residues. The CDR3 loop is CASSFQGEIYGCTF. CDR3 sequence (DNA): TGTGCCAGCAGCTTTCAGGGTGAGATTTATGGCTGCACCTTC.

J is TRBJ2-3 and V is TRBV5-4, with TRBD1 matching over 7 bases. This CDR3 contains 15 residues. J gave up 2 bases and V 0 bases, and 3 bases lay outside the gene matches. The germline V gene has CDR1 SGHNT and CDR2 YYREEE (reference sequence). CDR3 nucleotides: TGTGCCAGCAGCTTGGGGGGGACAGACACAGATACGCAGTATTTT. Translation: CASSLGGTDTDTQYF.

J is TRBJ2-1 and V is TRBV10-1; perhaps TRBD2 as D (5 bases). CDR3 size: 14 residues. Deletions cut 4 bases from V and 4 bases from J, with 11 bases between. Germline V lookup: CDR1 WNHNN, CDR2 SYGVQD (reference sequence). The CDR3 spells CASSGGGPYNEQFF. CDR3 sequence (DNA): TGCGCCAGCAGTGGAGGAGGCCCGTACAATGAGCAGTTCTTC.

V is TRBV6-5 and J is TRBJ1-6; TRBD1 is a possible D gene (5 bases). This CDR3 is 14 amino acids long. V gave up 2 bases and J gave up 9 bases, with 11 bases separating them. Germline lookup yields CDR1 MNHEY and CDR2 SVGAGI. The CDR3: CASSYGVGGSPLHF. The CDR3 DNA is TGTGCCAGCAGTTACGGGGTCGGGGGTTCACCCCTCCACTTT.

V and J are TRBV7-2 and TRBJ1-6; tentative D call: TRBD1 (5 bases). The CDR3 is made up of 15 amino acids. V gave up 4 bases and J gave up 7 bases, with 14 bases separating them. CDR1 SGHTA and CDR2 FQGNSA come from the germline V gene. The chain's CDR3 is CASSSRGGENSPLHF. The CDR3 DNA is TGTGCCAGCAGCTCCCGCGGGGGTGAGAATTCACCCCTCCACTTT.

The gene calls are TRBV3-1 (or the pseudogene TRBV3-2) and TRBJ1-2; no clear D gene. Trimming pared 4 bases from V and 4 bases from J, leaving 10 bases between. CDR1 LGHDT and CDR2 YNNKEL come from the germline V gene (reference sequence). This CDR3 is built from 13 residues. The CDR3 spells CASSPGQIYGYTF. CDR3 sequence (DNA): TGTGCCAGCAGCCCGGGTCAGATCTATGGCTACACCTTC.

The CDR3 bases are TGTGCCAGCAGTCTGACAGGGCCCCAGCCCCAGCATTTT. Its protein is CASSLTGPQPQHF. The chain uses TRBV6-6 and TRBJ1-5, with 7 positions matching TRBD1. Per the germline V gene, CDR1 is MNHNY and CDR2 is SVGAGI (reference sequence). With 5 bases clipped from V and 7 bases from J, the junction kept 5 bases outside the gene matches. The CDR3 is 13 amino acids.

The chain is built from TRBV5-6 and TRBJ1-2, with a weak D call TRBD1 (5 bases). Germline CDR1 and CDR2: SGHDT and YYEEEE. CDR3 length equals 14 residues. Trimming left V 3 bases short and J 4 bases short, with 13 bases between. CDR3 coding DNA: TGTGCCAGCAGCTACTTCGACAGATTCTATGGCTACACCTTC. Translation: CASSYFDRFYGYTF.

In its sample, this clone was seen once. In nucleotides, the CDR3 is TGTGCCAGCAGTTTATTCGCGGGGGACACTGAAGCTTTCTTT. It yields the protein CASSLFAGDTEAFF. J is TRBJ1-1 and V is TRBV27; TRBD1 is a possible D gene (5 bases). Trimming left V 1 base short and J 3 bases short, with 9 bases between. The germline CDR1 and CDR2 sequences are MNHEY and SMNVEV (reference sequence). This CDR3 has 14 amino acids.

V is TRBV5-5 and J is TRBJ1-5; 9 nucleotides align to TRBD1. The V segment lost 6 bases and the J segment 4 bases; nucleotides outside the gene matches: 8. The CDR3 is 15 residues long. The germline CDR1 and CDR2 sequences are SGHKS and YYEKEE (reference sequence). The DNA of the CDR3 is TGTGCCAGCAACAGGGGGCAAAGTCGGAATCAGCCCCAGCATTTT. Amino acids: CASNRGQSRNQPQHF.

This clone was seen at least ten times. The chain is built from TRBV5-1 and TRBJ2-5; 8 nucleotides align to TRBD2. The length of the CDR3 is 15 residues. Germline V gene sequence: CDR1 SGHRS, CDR2 YFSETQ. The V segment lost 6 bases and the J segment 5 bases; nucleotides outside the gene matches: 12. As DNA, the CDR3 is TGCGCCAGCACTAGGACTAGCAGTCCTGGGGAGACCCAGTACTTC. Its translation: CASTRTSSPGETQYF.

The V gene is TRBV29-1, the J gene TRBJ2-7; 10 nucleotides align to TRBD2. There are 13 residues in the CDR3. V lost 7 bases, J lost 3 bases, and 6 bases stayed unmatched. Germline V CDR1 and CDR2: SQVTM, ANQGSEA. CDR3 region: CSARLAGYYEQYF. The CDR3 DNA reads as TGCAGCGCACGACTAGCGGGTTACTACGAGCAGTACTTC.

The chain uses TRBV6-1 and TRBJ1-5; 10 nucleotides match TRBD1. Germline CDR1 and CDR2: MNHNS and SASEGT. The CDR3 extends over 18 amino acids. After removal of 2 bases from V and 6 bases from J, the junction contained 13 bases not matched to a gene. CDR3 nucleotides: TGTGCCAGCAGTGAACTACCGGGACAGGGGCCCACCGGTCAGCCCCAGCATTTT. Translation: CASSELPGQGPTGQPQHF.

V gene TRBV7-8 combines with J gene TRBJ1-2, with 8 bases lining up with TRBD1. The V gene's germline CDR1 is SGHVS and CDR2 FQNEAQ. This CDR3 has 13 residues. J was trimmed by 4 bases and V by 5 bases; bases with no gene match: 3. The CDR3 is CASSADRGYGYTF. The DNA for the CDR3 is TGTGCCAGCAGCGCCGACAGGGGCTATGGCTACACCTTC.

This rearrangement joins TRBV7-9 to TRBJ2-3, with TRBD1 matching over 9 bases. V dropped 5 bases and J dropped 4; count of bases not matched to a gene: 7. The CDR3 is made up of 15 amino acids. The germline gives CDR1 SEHNR, CDR2 FQNEAQ (reference sequence). The CDR3 is CASSQTGGVSDTQYF. For the CDR3, the DNA is TGTGCCAGCAGCCAGACAGGGGGGGTGTCAGATACGCAGTATTTT.

The V gene is TRBV6-6, the J gene TRBJ2-5, with 8 bases lining up with TRBD2. From germline, CDR1 is MNHNY and CDR2 SVGAGI (reference sequence). This CDR3 has 14 amino acids. The ends lost 2 bases at V and 4 bases at J; junction bases unmatched: 3. The chain's CDR3 is CASSYAGGRETQYF. CDR3 bases: TGTGCCAGCAGTTACGCGGGGGGCCGAGAGACCCAGTACTTC.

This rearrangement joins TRBV18 to TRBJ2-5; the D gene is possibly TRBD2 (5 bases). CDR3 length equals 14 residues. The germline CDR1 and CDR2 sequences are KGHSH and LQKENI. Between the trimmed V and J ends, which lost 3 bases and 0 bases, there was a span of 8 bases. The chain's CDR3 is CASSPFGNQETQYF. Here the CDR3 DNA reads TGTGCCAGCTCACCGTTCGGGAACCAAGAGACCCAGTACTTC.

The chain carries TRBV18 and TRBJ1-1; 7 positions match TRBD1. The length of the CDR3 is 12 residues. The V gene's germline CDR1 is KGHSH and CDR2 LQKENI. The V and J ends lost 5 bases and 7 bases, in that order; junction bases with no gene match: 4. In DNA, the CDR3 is TGTGCCAGCTCAAGGAGGGACAGTGAAGCTTTCTTT. Translating gives CASSRRDSEAFF.

The V gene is TRBV20-1, the J gene TRBJ2-7, with 9 bases lining up with TRBD2. After removal of 3 bases from V and 0 bases from J, the junction contained 6 bases not matched to a gene. From germline, CDR1 is DFQATT and CDR2 SNEGSKA (reference sequence). The CDR3 extends over 15 amino acids. This chain's CDR3 is CSASMSRGGSYEQYF. Here the CDR3 DNA reads TGCAGTGCTAGTATGTCGCGGGGGGGCTCCTACGAGCAGTACTTC.

The gene calls are TRBV15 and TRBJ2-3; TRBD2 matches at 11 bases. Germline V gene data show CDR1 as LNHNV and CDR2 as YYDKDF (reference sequence). V was clipped by 3 bases and J by 3 bases; unmatched bases: 2. This CDR3 region has 15 residues. DNA for the CDR3: TGTGCCACCAGCAGGCTAGCGGGGGGAACAGATACGCAGTATTTT. Its protein product is CATSRLAGGTDTQYF.

The J gene is TRBJ2-5, the V gene TRBV10-3, with 12 bases matching TRBD1. The CDR3 covers 15 residues. Trimming took 6 bases from V and 0 from J; bases not matched to a gene: 2. Germline CDR1 and CDR2: ENHRY and SYGVKD. CDR3: CAISGTGGHQETQYF. The DNA for the CDR3 is TGTGCCATCAGCGGGACAGGGGGCCACCAAGAGACCCAGTACTTC.